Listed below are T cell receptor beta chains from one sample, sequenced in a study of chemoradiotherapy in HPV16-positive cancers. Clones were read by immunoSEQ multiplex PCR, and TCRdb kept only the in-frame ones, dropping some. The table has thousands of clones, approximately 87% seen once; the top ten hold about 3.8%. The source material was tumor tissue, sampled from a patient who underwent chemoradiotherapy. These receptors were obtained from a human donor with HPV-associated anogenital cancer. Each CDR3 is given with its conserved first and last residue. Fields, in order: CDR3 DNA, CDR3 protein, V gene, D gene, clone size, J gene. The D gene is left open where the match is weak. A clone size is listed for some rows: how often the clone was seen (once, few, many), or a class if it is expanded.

cdr3_nt: TGCGCCAGCAGCCAAGGTCTACAGGAAAACATTCAGTACTTC
cdr3_aa: CASSQGLQENIQYF
v_call: TRBV4-1
d_call: -
clone_size: -
j_call: TRBJ2-4

cdr3_nt: TGTGCCAGCAGCCCTAGCTTGGGGTGGAACTATGGCTACACCTTC
cdr3_aa: CASSPSLGWNYGYTF
v_call: TRBV7-9
d_call: -
clone_size: -
j_call: TRBJ1-2

cdr3_nt: TGTGCCAGCAGTTATGGGACAGCGCGGTACGAGCAGTACTTC
cdr3_aa: CASSYGTARYEQYF
v_call: TRBV6-5
d_call: TRBD1
clone_size: -
j_call: TRBJ2-7

cdr3_nt: TGTGCCAGCAGGGGAGAAGGGAACACTGAAGCTTTCTTT
cdr3_aa: CASRGEGNTEAFF
v_call: TRBV9
d_call: -
clone_size: -
j_call: TRBJ1-1

cdr3_nt: TGTGCCAGCAGCTTAGATCGTTGGTCCTATGGCTACACCTTC
cdr3_aa: CASSLDRWSYGYTF
v_call: TRBV11-2
d_call: -
clone_size: -
j_call: TRBJ1-2

cdr3_nt: TGTGCCAGCAGAAATCTGAACACTGAAGCTTTCTTT
cdr3_aa: CASRNLNTEAFF
v_call: TRBV6-5
d_call: -
clone_size: -
j_call: TRBJ1-1

cdr3_nt: TGTGCCAGCAGTTTATCATGGGGGACGCTGAAAGAGACCCAGTACTTC
cdr3_aa: CASSLSWGTLKETQYF
v_call: TRBV27
d_call: -
clone_size: -
j_call: TRBJ2-5

cdr3_nt: TGTGCCAGCACCTTAAGGGCGACTAATGAAAAACTGTTTTTT
cdr3_aa: CASTLRATNEKLFF
v_call: TRBV28
d_call: -
clone_size: once
j_call: TRBJ1-4

cdr3_nt: TGCAGCGTTGATTCCCCCCAGGGTACAGATACGCAGTATTTT
cdr3_aa: CSVDSPQGTDTQYF
v_call: TRBV29-1
d_call: -
clone_size: -
j_call: TRBJ2-3

cdr3_nt: TGTGCCGGTTCACCTTTACCTCTCTATGGCTACACCTTC
cdr3_aa: CAGSPLPLYGYTF
v_call: TRBV6-6
d_call: -
clone_size: -
j_call: TRBJ1-2

cdr3_nt: TGTGCCAGCAGTTACGGTGGGGGGAACACTGAAGCTTTCTTT
cdr3_aa: CASSYGGGNTEAFF
v_call: TRBV6-6
d_call: -
clone_size: few
j_call: TRBJ1-1

cdr3_nt: TGTGCCAGCAGTCCCCAAGCGAACACTGAAGCTTTCTTT
cdr3_aa: CASSPQANTEAFF
v_call: TRBV25-1
d_call: -
clone_size: -
j_call: TRBJ1-1